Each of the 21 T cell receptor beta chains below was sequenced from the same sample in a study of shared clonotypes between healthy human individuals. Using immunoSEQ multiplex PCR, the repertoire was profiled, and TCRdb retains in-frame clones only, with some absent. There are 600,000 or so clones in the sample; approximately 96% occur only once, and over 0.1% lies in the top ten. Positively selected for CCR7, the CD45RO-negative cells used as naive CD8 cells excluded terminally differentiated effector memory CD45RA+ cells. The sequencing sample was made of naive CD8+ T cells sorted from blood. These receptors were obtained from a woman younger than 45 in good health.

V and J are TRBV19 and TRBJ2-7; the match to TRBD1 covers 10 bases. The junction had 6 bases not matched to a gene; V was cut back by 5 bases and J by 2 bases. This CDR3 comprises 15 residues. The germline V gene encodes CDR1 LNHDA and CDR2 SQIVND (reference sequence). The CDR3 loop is CASSAGQGNTYEQYF. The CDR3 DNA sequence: TGTGCCAGTAGTGCGGGACAGGGGAACACCTACGAGCAGTACTTC.

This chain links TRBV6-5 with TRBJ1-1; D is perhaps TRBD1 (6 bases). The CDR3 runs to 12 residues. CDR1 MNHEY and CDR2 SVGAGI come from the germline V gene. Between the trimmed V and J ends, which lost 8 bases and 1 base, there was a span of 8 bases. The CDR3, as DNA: TGTGCCAGCCAGACAGGGAACACTGAAGCTTTCTTT. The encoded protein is CASQTGNTEAFF.

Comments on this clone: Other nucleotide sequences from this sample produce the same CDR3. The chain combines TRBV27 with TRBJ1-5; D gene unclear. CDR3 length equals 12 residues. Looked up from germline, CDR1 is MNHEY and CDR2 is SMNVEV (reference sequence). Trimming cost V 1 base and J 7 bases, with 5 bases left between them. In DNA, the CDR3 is TGTGCCAGCAGTTTATTGGGGCAGCCCCAGCATTTT. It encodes CASSLLGQPQHF.

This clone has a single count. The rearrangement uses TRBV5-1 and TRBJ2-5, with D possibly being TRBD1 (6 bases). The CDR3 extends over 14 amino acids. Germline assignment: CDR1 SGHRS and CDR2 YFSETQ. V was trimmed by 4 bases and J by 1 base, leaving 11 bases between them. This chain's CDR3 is CASSLGTPQETQYF. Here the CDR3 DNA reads TGCGCCAGCAGCCTAGGGACACCCCAAGAGACCCAGTACTTC.

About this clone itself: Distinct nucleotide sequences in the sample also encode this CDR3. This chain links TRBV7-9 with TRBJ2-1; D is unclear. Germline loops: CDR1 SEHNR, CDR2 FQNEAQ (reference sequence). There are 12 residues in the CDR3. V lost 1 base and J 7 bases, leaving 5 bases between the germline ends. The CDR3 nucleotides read TGTGCCAGCAGCTTAGAGGGTAATGAGCAGTTCTTC. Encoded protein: CASSLEGNEQFF.

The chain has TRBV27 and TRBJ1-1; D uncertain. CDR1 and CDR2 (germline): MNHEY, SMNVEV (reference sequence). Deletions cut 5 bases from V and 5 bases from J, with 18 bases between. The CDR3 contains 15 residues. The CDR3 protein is CASSNTGPPRTEAFF. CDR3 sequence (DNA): TGTGCCAGCAGTAATACTGGTCCCCCTCGGACTGAAGCTTTCTTT.

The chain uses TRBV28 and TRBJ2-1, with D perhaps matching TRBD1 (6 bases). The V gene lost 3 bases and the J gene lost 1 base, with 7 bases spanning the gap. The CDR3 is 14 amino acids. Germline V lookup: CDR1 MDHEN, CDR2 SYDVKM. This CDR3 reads CASSFQGSYNEQFF. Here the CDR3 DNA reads TGTGCCAGCAGTTTTCAGGGGTCCTACAATGAGCAGTTCTTC.

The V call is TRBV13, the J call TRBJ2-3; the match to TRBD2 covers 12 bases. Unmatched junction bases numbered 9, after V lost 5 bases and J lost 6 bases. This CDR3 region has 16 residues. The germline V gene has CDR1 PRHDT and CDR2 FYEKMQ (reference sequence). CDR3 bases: TGTGCCAGCAGCACCCGACTAGCGGGGGCCTTGGATACGCAGTATTTT. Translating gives CASSTRLAGALDTQYF.

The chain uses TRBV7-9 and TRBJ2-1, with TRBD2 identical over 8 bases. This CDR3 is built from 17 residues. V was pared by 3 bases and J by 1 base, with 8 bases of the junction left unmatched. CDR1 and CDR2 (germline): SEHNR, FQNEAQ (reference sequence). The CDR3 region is CASSFVPSGLSYNEQFF. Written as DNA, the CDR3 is TGTGCCAGCAGCTTTGTACCTAGCGGGCTGTCCTACAATGAGCAGTTCTTC.

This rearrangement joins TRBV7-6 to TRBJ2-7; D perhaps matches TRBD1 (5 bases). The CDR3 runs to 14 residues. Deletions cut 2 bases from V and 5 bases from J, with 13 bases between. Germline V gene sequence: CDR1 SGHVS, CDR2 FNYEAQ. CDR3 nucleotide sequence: TGTGCCAGCAGCTTATCCAGGGTTGACGACGAGCAGTACTTC. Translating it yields CASSLSRVDDEQYF.

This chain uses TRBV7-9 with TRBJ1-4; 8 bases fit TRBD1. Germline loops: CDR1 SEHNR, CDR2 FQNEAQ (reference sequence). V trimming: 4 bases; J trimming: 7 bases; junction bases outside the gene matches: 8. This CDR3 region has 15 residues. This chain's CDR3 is CASSSRDRPLEKLFF. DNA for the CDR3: TGTGCCAGCAGCTCAAGGGACAGGCCCCTTGAAAAACTGTTTTTT.

CDR3 nucleotide sequence: TGTGCCAGCAGCACCGGGACTAGCCACTACGAGCAGTACTTC. Residues: CASSTGTSHYEQYF. The V call is TRBV5-4, the J call TRBJ2-7, with TRBD2 matching over 9 bases. The V gene's germline CDR1 is SGHNT and CDR2 YYREEE (reference sequence). The CDR3 runs to 14 residues. J was trimmed by 3 bases and V by 4 bases; bases with no gene match: 5.

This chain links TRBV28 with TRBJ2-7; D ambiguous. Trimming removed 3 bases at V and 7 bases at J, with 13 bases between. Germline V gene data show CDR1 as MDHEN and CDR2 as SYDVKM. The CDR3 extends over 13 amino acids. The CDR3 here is CASSFEGRVEQYF. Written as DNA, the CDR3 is TGTGCCAGCAGTTTCGAAGGAAGGGTTGAGCAGTACTTC.

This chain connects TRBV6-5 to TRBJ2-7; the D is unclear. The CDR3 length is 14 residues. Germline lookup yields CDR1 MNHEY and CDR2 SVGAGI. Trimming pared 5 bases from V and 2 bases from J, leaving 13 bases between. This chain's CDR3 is CASSEGWHPYEQYF. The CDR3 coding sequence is TGTGCCAGCAGTGAAGGGTGGCATCCCTACGAGCAGTACTTC.

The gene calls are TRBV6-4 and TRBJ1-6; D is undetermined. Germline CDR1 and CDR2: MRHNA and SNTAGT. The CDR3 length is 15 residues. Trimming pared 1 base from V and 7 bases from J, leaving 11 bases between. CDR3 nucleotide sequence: TGTGCCAGCAGTGACTTACCGCAGAGAAATTCACCCCTCCACTTT. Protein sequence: CASSDLPQRNSPLHF.

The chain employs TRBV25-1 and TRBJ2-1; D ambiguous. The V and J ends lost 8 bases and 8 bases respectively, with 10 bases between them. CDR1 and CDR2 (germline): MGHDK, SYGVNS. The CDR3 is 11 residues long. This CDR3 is CASQFGYEQFF. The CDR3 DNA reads TGTGCCAGCCAATTTGGTTATGAGCAGTTCTTC.

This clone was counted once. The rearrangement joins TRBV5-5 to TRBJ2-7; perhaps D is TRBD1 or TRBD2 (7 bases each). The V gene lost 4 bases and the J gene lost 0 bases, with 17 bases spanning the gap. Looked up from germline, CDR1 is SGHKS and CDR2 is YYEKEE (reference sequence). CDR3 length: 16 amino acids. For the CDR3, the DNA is TGTGCCAGCAGCAAAGCGGGACAGAGAAGCTCCTACGAGCAGTACTTC. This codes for CASSKAGQRSSYEQYF.

The CDR3 DNA is TGTGCCAGCAGCTTATGGGGTAGCGGGAGAAAGAATGAGCAGTTCTTC. Residues: CASSLWGSGRKNEQFF. This sequence joins TRBV7-6 and TRBJ2-1, with TRBD2 identical over 9 bases. The CDR3 is 16 residues long. Trimming cost V 2 bases and J 7 bases; bases outside gene matches: 9. Germline V gene sequence: CDR1 SGHVS, CDR2 FNYEAQ.

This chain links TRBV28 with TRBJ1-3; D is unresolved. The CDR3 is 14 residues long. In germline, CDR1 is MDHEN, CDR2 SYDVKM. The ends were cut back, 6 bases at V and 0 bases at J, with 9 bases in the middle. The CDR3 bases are TGTGCCAGCAGCCCCACGCTCTCTGGAAACACCATATATTTT. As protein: CASSPTLSGNTIYF.

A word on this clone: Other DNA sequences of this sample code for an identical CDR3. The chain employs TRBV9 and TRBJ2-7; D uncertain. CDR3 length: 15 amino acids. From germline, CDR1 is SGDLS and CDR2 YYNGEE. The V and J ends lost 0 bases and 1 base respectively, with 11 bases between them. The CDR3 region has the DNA TGTGCCAGCAGCGTAGGGGCTAGTGGGTCCTACGAGCAGTACTTC. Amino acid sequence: CASSVGASGSYEQYF.

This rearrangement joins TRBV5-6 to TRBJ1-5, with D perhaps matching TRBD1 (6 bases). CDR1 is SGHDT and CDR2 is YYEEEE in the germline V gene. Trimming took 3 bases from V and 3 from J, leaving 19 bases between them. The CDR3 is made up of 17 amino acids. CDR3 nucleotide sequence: TGTGCCAGCAGCTCGCTCACAGGGCCGGAATACAATCAGCCCCAGCATTTT. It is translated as CASSSLTGPEYNQPQHF.